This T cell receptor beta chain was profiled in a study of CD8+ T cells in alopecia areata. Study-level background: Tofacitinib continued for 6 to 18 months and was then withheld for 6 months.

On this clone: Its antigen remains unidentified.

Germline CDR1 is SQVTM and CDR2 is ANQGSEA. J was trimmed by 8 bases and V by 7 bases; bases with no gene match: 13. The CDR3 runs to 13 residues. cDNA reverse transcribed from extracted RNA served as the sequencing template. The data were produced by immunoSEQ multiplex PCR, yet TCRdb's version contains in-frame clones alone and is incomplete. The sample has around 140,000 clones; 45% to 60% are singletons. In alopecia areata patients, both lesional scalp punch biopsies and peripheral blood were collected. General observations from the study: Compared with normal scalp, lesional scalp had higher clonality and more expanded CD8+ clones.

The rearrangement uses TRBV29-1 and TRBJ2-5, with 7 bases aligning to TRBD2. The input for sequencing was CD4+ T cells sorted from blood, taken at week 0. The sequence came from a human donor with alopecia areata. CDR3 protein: CSARAGRAGTQYF. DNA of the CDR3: TGCAGCGCCCGAGCGGGACGGGCGGGAACCCAGTACTTC.